These 17 T cell receptor beta chains originate from one sample sequenced in a study of blood T cell repertoires in COVID-19. The data were produced by immunoSEQ multiplex PCR, yet TCRdb's version contains in-frame clones alone and is incomplete. The sample holds roughly 250,000 clones, less than 90% seen once. The sample comprised peripheral blood. These receptors all come from a man aged 55-75 years who had recovered from COVID-19.

In this sample, this clone turned up a few times. This chain connects TRBV19 to TRBJ2-7; 8 bases are shared with TRBD1. The J segment lost 5 bases and the V segment lost 3 bases, leaving 6 bases of the junction unmatched. Germline assignment: CDR1 LNHDA and CDR2 SQIVND (reference sequence). This CDR3 comprises 14 residues. CDR3 sequence: CASSIRDRNNEQYF. Written as DNA, the CDR3 is TGTGCCAGTAGTATCCGGGACAGGAATAACGAGCAGTACTTC.

The chain has TRBV9 and TRBJ1-6; D is unresolved. Between the trimmed V and J ends, which lost 1 base and 0 bases, there was a span of 5 bases. Germline V lookup: CDR1 SGDLS, CDR2 YYNGEE. The CDR3 length is 15 residues. This CDR3 is CASSVSSSYNSPLHF. CDR3 sequence (DNA): TGTGCCAGCAGCGTATCGAGCTCCTATAATTCACCCCTCCACTTT.

CDR3 protein: CASSLGGVGYGYTF. Written as DNA, the CDR3 is TGTGCCAGCAGCTTAGGTGGTGTCGGCTATGGCTACACCTTC. The rearrangement uses TRBV7-8 and TRBJ1-2; D is uncertain. CDR3 length equals 14 residues. V was pared by 1 base and J by 4 bases, with 10 bases between. Germline CDR1 is SGHVS and CDR2 is FQNEAQ.

The rearrangement uses TRBV30 and TRBJ1-2, with D maybe TRBD1 (5 bases). The length of the CDR3 is 13 residues. Trimming took off 0 bases at V and 5 bases at J, with 10 bases between the two ends. CDR1 and CDR2 (germline): GTSNPN, SVGIG (reference sequence). The CDR3 here is CAWSVRRVYGYTF. The CDR3 DNA is TGTGCCTGGAGTGTACGCAGGGTATATGGCTACACCTTC. The whole variable domain, remainder taken from reference TRBV30 and TRBJ1-2, is SQTIHQWPATLVQPVGSPLSLECTVEGTSNPNLYWYRQAAGRGLQLLFYSVGIGQISSEVPQNLSASRPQDRQFILSSKKLLLSDSGFYLCAWSVRRVYGYTFGSGTRLTVV.

V is TRBV4-2 and J is TRBJ2-1; TRBD2 matches 7 bases. The CDR3 extends over 18 amino acids. V dropped 4 bases and J dropped 0; count of bases not matched to a gene: 12. The germline gives CDR1 LGHNA, CDR2 YNFKEQ. CDR3 protein: CASSRHTPGGRSYNEQFF. The DNA of the CDR3 is TGTGCCAGCAGCCGACATACACCGGGGGGTCGCTCCTACAATGAGCAGTTCTTC.

V is TRBV11-1 and J is TRBJ2-3, with D possibly matching TRBD1 (6 bases). From germline, CDR1 is SGHAT and CDR2 FQDESV (reference sequence). V gave up 5 bases and J gave up 1 base, with 13 bases separating them. The CDR3 sequence is 15 residues long. The DNA for the CDR3 is TGTGCCAGCAGCCAGGACAGACTACGCACAGATACGCAGTATTTT. It specifies CASSQDRLRTDTQYF.

The genes are TRBV2 and TRBJ1-4, with 7 nucleotides matching TRBD1. Losses at the gene ends were 5 bases for V and 0 bases for J; bases not matched to a gene: 6. Germline CDR1 SNHLY, CDR2 FYNNEI. The CDR3 consists of 16 residues. The CDR3 protein is CASSFTGDSTNEKLFF. DNA for the CDR3: TGTGCCAGCAGTTTCACAGGGGACTCAACTAATGAAAAACTGTTTTTT.

The chain uses TRBV19 and TRBJ1-2; tentative D call: TRBD1 (5 bases). V was pared by 2 bases and J by 5 bases, with 12 bases between. The germline V gene has CDR1 LNHDA and CDR2 SQIVND (reference sequence). The CDR3 spans 14 residues. CDR3 DNA sequence: TGTGCCAGTAGTATACCGGACATTTGGTATGGCTACACCTTC. It codes for CASSIPDIWYGYTF.

The CDR3 sequence: CSAYMGGEEKLFF. In nucleotides, the CDR3 is TGCAGCGCCTACATGGGGGGAGAGGAAAAACTGTTTTTT. The chain has TRBV29-1 and TRBJ1-4; a weak D match, TRBD1 (5 bases). Germline CDR1 is SQVTM and CDR2 is ANQGSEA. This CDR3 is built from 13 residues. Trimming pared 7 bases from V and 8 bases from J, leaving 17 bases between.

The rearrangement links TRBV5-1 to TRBJ2-3; TRBD1 matches 11 bases. The CDR3 has 17 amino acids. Germline values: CDR1 SGHRS, CDR2 YFSETQ. Trimming cost V 1 base and J 4 bases; bases outside gene matches: 8. This chain's CDR3 is CASSLLGQGGSADTQYF. CDR3 nucleotide sequence: TGCGCCAGCAGCTTGTTGGGACAGGGGGGAAGCGCAGATACGCAGTATTTT.

The chain has TRBV7-2 and TRBJ1-4; no firm D call. The V end was cut by 5 bases, the J end by 6 bases, with 16 bases between. CDR1 and CDR2 from the germline V gene are SGHTA and FQGNSA. The CDR3 runs 15 residues. The CDR3 DNA reads TGTGCCAGCAGCAACGAGGCGGGATTGGATGAAAAACTGTTTTTT. It translates to CASSNEAGLDEKLFF.

V is TRBV15 and J is TRBJ1-6; 9 positions match TRBD1. Germline lookup yields CDR1 LNHNV and CDR2 YYDKDF (reference sequence). V dropped 0 bases and J dropped 10; count of bases not matched to a gene: 4. CDR3 size: 15 residues. CDR3 in amino acids: CATSRDGTGKSPLHF. DNA of the CDR3: TGTGCCACCAGCAGAGACGGGACAGGGAAATCACCCCTCCACTTT.

This rearrangement joins TRBV19 to TRBJ2-7; maybe TRBD2 (6 bases). CDR1 is LNHDA, CDR2 SQIVND, per germline (reference sequence). Trimming stripped 5 bases from V and 4 bases from J, with 18 bases between. The CDR3 has 15 residues. The CDR3 DNA follows: TGTGCCAGTAGTCGCCCCTCAGGGACTCCGTACGAGCAGTACTTC. Residues: CASSRPSGTPYEQYF. The full variable domain, its missing parts supplied by reference TRBV19 and TRBJ2-7, is DGGITQSPKYLFRKEGQNVTLSCEQNLNHDAMYWYRQDPGQGLRLIYYSQIVNDFQKGDIAEGYSVSREKKESFPLTVTSAQKNPTAFYLCASSRPSGTPYEQYFGPGTRLTVT.

In this sample, this clone turned up a few times. The V gene is TRBV6-5, the J gene TRBJ1-6; 9 bases line up with TRBD1. With V trimmed by 2 bases and J by 9 bases, 5 bases remained unmatched. Germline V lookup: CDR1 MNHEY, CDR2 SVGAGI. The CDR3 totals 15 residues. The DNA for the CDR3 is TGTGCCAGCAGTTACGGGGGACAGGGACGTTCACCCCTCCACTTT. Translating gives CASSYGGQGRSPLHF.

This sequence joins TRBV5-1 and TRBJ2-7; unclear D gene. From germline, CDR1 is SGHRS and CDR2 YFSETQ. The CDR3 runs 15 residues. The V and J ends lost 0 bases and 6 bases respectively, with 16 bases between them. CDR3 in DNA: TGCGCCAGCAGCTTGGCCTCGACTCTTATGGGCGAGCAGTACTTC. Protein: CASSLASTLMGEQYF. The variable domain in full, completed from reference TRBV5-1 and TRBJ2-7, reads KAGVTQTPRYLIKTRGQQVTLSCSPISGHRSVSWYQQTPGQGLQFLFEYFSETQRNKGNFPGRFSGRQFSNSRSEMNVSTLELGDSALYLCASSLASTLMGEQYFGPGTRLTVT.

V usage is TRBV7-8 and J usage is TRBJ1-1, with TRBD1 matching over 10 bases. V was clipped by 3 bases and J by 4 bases; unmatched bases: 17. Germline lookup yields CDR1 SGHVS and CDR2 FQNEAQ. The CDR3 consists of 19 residues. CDR3 region: CASSFRQGAVGPTATEAFF. The CDR3 DNA follows: TGTGCCAGCAGCTTCCGACAGGGGGCGGTTGGTCCGACAGCCACTGAAGCTTTCTTT.

The rearrangement joins TRBV6-2 or TRBV6-3 to TRBJ1-4, with a possible D match to TRBD1 (6 bases). V lost 0 bases and J lost 10, with 18 bases in between. The germline CDR1 and CDR2 sequences are MNHEY and SVGEGT. This CDR3 comprises 16 residues. The CDR3 nucleotides read TGTGCCAGCAGTTACTCGAAGGCGGCAGGGGAGGGAAAACTGTTTTTT. Protein product: CASSYSKAAGEGKLFF.